Sequencing of this TCR beta chain was carried out in a study of cytomegalovirus exposure and HLA in healthy donors. Findings and limits, study-wide: Most sequenced TCRs were rare (though some public TCRs occurred in many donors). Fewer N-insertions than the approximately 700-donor mean were reportedly shown by an Asian-associated ancestry cluster in a later analysis. In vitro checks showed that a few CMV-associated chains really do target CMV antigens.

The CDR3 is made up of 16 amino acids. Germline V CDR1 and CDR2: SGHNT, YENEEA. The ends lost 2 bases at V and 5 bases at J; junction bases unmatched: 8. Worth noting for this clone: The target antigen is unknown.

Amplification used 60 Vbeta primers and 13 Jbeta primers. Data came from immunoSEQ multiplex PCR; TCRdb stores just in-frame clones and leaves some out. The sample has more than 45,000 clones; the top ten hold 2% to 2.5%. At sampling all donors were nominally healthy, likely with unrecorded immune exposures. Input material: PBMCs. V usage is TRBV11-3 and J usage is TRBJ2-1; 8 bases are shared with TRBD2. This receptor was obtained from a woman in her 40s in good health and CMV-seronegative. In DNA form, the CDR3 reads TGTGCCAGCAGCTTATTCGGTAGCGGGAATCACAATGAGCAGTTCTTC. As protein: CASSLFGSGNHNEQFF.